One sample yielded the 15 T cell receptor beta chains listed below, sequenced in a study of cytomegalovirus exposure and HLA in healthy donors. Use of 60 Vbeta and 13 Jbeta primers characterized the PCR. This table comes from immunoSEQ multiplex PCR, and its TCRdb copy is limited to in-frame clones, with some not included. The sample holds some 220,000 clones; 78% are singletons and the top ten take approximately 0.47%. The sequenced sample consisted of PBMCs. The receptor source for this set is a boy younger than 18 in good health and CMV-seronegative.

The V call is TRBV29-1, the J call TRBJ2-5, with D hard to call. The CDR3 extends over 13 amino acids. Germline loops: CDR1 SQVTM, CDR2 ANQGSEA. V lost 3 bases and J lost 0, with 8 bases in between. The CDR3 here is CSVDNGYQETQYF. DNA of the CDR3: TGCAGCGTTGACAACGGGTACCAAGAGACCCAGTACTTC.

The rearrangement uses TRBV18 and TRBJ1-6; D is uncertain. V was pared by 8 bases and J by 0 bases, with 5 bases between. Germline V CDR1 and CDR2: KGHSH, LQKENI. The CDR3 loop spans 13 amino acids. The DNA of the CDR3 is TGTGCCAGCACGAGCTCCTATAATTCACCCCTCCACTTT. Translating it yields CASTSSYNSPLHF.

J is TRBJ2-3 and V is TRBV4-1; 8 bases line up with TRBD1. With 4 bases clipped from V and 8 bases from J, the junction kept 14 bases outside the gene matches. In germline, CDR1 is MGHRA, CDR2 YSYEKL. The CDR3 sequence is 16 residues long. The CDR3 loop is CASSPKTGAAPGTQYF. CDR3 nucleotides: TGCGCCAGCAGCCCAAAGACAGGGGCCGCGCCGGGTACGCAGTATTTT.

The chain couples TRBV6-1 to TRBJ2-7, with D possibly matching TRBD2 (6 bases). Trimming removed 8 bases from V and 3 bases from J, with 17 bases in between. CDR3 length equals 14 residues. From germline, CDR1 is MNHNS and CDR2 SASEGT. CDR3 sequence (DNA): TGTGCCAGCGGCTTAGCAGTCGGGGGCTACGAGCAGTACTTC. This gives the protein CASGLAVGGYEQYF.

A word on this clone: Other DNA variants within this sample encode the same CDR3. The V call is TRBV4-1, the J call TRBJ2-2; 12 nucleotides agree with TRBD2. Germline CDR1 and CDR2: MGHRA and YSYEKL. V gave up 3 bases and J gave up 6 bases; unmatched junction bases: 5. The CDR3 spans 16 residues. The CDR3 DNA follows: TGCGCCAGCAGCCACCCTAGCGGGGGGGCCCCCGGGGAGCTGTTTTTT. Encoded protein: CASSHPSGGAPGELFF.

This rearrangement joins TRBV5-1 to TRBJ2-2; 11 nucleotides match TRBD2. J gave up 3 bases and V 5 bases, and 3 bases lay outside the gene matches. Germline assignment: CDR1 SGHRS and CDR2 YFSETQ. There are 15 residues in the CDR3. CDR3 loop: CASRLAGGYTGELFF. The CDR3 region has the DNA TGCGCCAGCAGGCTAGCGGGGGGATACACCGGGGAGCTGTTTTTT.

The CDR3 loop reads CASSLLQGWYTGELFF. For the CDR3, the DNA is TGTGCCAGCAGCTTACTACAGGGGTGGTACACCGGGGAGCTGTTTTTT. The chain carries TRBV7-2 and TRBJ2-2; TRBD1 matches 7 bases. V was clipped by 2 bases and J by 3 bases; unmatched bases: 6. CDR1 and CDR2 from the germline V gene are SGHTA and FQGNSA. The CDR3 consists of 16 residues.

The genes are TRBV7-6 and TRBJ2-7; no reliable D call. The CDR3 totals 15 residues. The germline CDR1 and CDR2 sequences are SGHVS and FNYEAQ. Trimming took off 5 bases at V and 3 bases at J, with 17 bases between the two ends. CDR3 protein: CASSRVVGGSYEQYF. The CDR3 DNA sequence: TGTGCCAGCAGCCGAGTTGTTGGCGGTAGCTACGAGCAGTACTTC.

V is TRBV5-1 and J is TRBJ2-7, with D possibly TRBD1 on 5 matching bases. Germline lookup yields CDR1 SGHRS and CDR2 YFSETQ. Trimming removed 4 bases from V and 5 bases from J, with 10 bases in between. This CDR3 is built from 12 residues. The CDR3: CASSPQGHEQYF. The CDR3 DNA reads TGCGCCAGCAGCCCCCAGGGCCACGAGCAGTACTTC.

This sequence joins TRBV6-1 and TRBJ2-3; weak D call: TRBD1 (8 bases). CDR3 length: 17 residues. Deletions cut 2 bases from V and 3 bases from J, with 18 bases between. Germline values: CDR1 MNHNS, CDR2 SASEGT. CDR3: CASSEWGGTGMTDTQYF. The DNA of the CDR3 is TGTGCCAGCAGTGAATGGGGGGGGACAGGAATGACAGATACGCAGTATTTT.

The chain has TRBV4-1 and TRBJ2-3, with 8 bases identical to TRBD1. Trimming took 4 bases from V and 4 from J; bases not matched to a gene: 10. Germline V gives CDR1 MGHRA, CDR2 YSYEKL. CDR3 size: 16 residues. CDR3 nucleotide sequence: TGCGCCAGCAGCCCCGGGACAGGTTTGGACTCAGATACGCAGTATTTT. Amino acids: CASSPGTGLDSDTQYF.

This clone is a singleton in its sample. V and J are TRBV29-1 and TRBJ1-2, with no clear D. Trimming shortened V by 1 base and J by 6 bases, and 9 bases separated the two germline ends. The V gene's germline CDR1 is SQVTM and CDR2 ANQGSEA. The CDR3 sequence is 12 residues long. The CDR3 DNA reads TGCAGCGTTGAAGGAGGGCCTGATGGCTACACCTTC. Its protein is CSVEGGPDGYTF.

This clone was seen more than once but under ten times. This chain joins TRBV6-1 and TRBJ2-7, with TRBD1 matching over 8 bases. The CDR3 consists of 16 residues. V lost 0 bases and J lost 2; bases outside the gene matches: 6. Germline loops: CDR1 MNHNS, CDR2 SASEGT. CDR3 DNA: TGTGCCAGCAGTGAAGCGCTGGCAGGGGGCACCTACGAGCAGTACTTC. Translation: CASSEALAGGTYEQYF.

The V and J genes are TRBV4-1 and TRBJ2-5; 15 nucleotides line up with TRBD2. J was trimmed by 3 bases and V by 4 bases; bases with no gene match: 3. Germline CDR1 is MGHRA and CDR2 is YSYEKL. This CDR3 spans 16 amino acids. CDR3: CASSLGLAGGEETQYF. The CDR3 region has the DNA TGCGCCAGCAGCCTCGGACTAGCGGGGGGGGAAGAGACCCAGTACTTC.

The V and J genes are TRBV6-8 and TRBJ2-2; the match to TRBD2 covers 9 bases. Unmatched junction bases numbered 9, after V lost 9 bases and J lost 4 bases. The germline CDR1 and CDR2 sequences are MNHGY and SAAAGT. The CDR3 contains 15 residues. CDR3 in amino acids: CARASGTSTTGELFF. For the CDR3, the DNA is TGTGCCAGGGCCTCCGGGACTAGCACCACCGGGGAGCTGTTTTTT.